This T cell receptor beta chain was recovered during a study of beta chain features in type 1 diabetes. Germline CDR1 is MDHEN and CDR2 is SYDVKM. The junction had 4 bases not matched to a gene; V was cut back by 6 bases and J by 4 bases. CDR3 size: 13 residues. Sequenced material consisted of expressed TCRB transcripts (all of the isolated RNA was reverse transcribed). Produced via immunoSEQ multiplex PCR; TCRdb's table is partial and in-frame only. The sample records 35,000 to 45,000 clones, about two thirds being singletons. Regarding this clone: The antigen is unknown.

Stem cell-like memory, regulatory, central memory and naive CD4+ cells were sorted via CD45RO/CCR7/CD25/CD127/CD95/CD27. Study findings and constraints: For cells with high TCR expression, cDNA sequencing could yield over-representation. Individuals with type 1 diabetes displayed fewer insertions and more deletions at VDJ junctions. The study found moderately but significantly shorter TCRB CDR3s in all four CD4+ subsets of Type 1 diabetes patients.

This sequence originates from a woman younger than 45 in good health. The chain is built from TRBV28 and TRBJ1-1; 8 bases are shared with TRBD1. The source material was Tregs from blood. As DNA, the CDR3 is TGTGCCAGCAGGTCTACAGGGGGCACTGAAGCTTTCTTT. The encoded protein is CASRSTGGTEAFF.